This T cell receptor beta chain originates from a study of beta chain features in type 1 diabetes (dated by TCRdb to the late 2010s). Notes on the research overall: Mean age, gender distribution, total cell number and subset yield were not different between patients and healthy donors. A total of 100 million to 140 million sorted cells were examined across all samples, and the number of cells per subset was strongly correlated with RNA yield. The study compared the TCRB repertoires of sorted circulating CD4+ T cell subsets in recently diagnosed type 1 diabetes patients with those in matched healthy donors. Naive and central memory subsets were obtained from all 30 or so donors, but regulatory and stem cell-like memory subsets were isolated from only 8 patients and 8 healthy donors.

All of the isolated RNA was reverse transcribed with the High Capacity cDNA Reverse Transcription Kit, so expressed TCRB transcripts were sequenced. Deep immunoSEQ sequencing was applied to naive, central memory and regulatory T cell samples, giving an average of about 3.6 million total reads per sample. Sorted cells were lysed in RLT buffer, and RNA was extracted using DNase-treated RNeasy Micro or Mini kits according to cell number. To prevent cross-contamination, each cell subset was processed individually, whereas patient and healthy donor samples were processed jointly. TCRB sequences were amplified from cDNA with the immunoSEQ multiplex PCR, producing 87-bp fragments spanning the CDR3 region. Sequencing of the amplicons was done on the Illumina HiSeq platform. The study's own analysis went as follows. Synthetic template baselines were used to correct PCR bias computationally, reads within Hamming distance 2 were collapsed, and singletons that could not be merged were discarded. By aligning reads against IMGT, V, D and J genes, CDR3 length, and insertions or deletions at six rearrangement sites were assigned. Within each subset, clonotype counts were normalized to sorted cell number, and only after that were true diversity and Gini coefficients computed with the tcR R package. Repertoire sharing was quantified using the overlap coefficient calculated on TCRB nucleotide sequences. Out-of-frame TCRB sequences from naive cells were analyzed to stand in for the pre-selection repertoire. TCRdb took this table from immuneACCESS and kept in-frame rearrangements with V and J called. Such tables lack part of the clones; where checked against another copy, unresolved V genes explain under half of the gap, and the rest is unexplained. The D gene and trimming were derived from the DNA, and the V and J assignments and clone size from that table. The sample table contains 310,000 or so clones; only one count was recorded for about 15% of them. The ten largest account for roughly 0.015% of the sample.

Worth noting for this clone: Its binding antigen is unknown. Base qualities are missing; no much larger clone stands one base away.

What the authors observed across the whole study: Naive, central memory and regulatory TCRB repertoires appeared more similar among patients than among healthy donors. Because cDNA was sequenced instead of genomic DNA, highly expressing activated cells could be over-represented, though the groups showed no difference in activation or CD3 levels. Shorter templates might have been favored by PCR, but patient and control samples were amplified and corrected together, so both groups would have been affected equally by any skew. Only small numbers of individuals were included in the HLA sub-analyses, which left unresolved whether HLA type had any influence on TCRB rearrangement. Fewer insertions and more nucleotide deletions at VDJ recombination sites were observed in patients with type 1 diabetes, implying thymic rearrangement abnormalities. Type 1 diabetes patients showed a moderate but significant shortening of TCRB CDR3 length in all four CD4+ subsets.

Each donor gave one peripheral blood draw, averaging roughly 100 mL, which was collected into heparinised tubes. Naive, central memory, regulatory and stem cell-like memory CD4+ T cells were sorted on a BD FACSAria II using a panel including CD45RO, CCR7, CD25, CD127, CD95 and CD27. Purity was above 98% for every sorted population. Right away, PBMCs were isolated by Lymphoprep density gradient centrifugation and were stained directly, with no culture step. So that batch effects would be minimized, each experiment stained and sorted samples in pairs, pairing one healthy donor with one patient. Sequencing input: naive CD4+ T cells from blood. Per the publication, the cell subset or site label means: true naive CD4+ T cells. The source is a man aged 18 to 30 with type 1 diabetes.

The DNA reads TGTGCCAGCAGCCTGGGGGGTAACACTGAAGCTTTCTTT. It codes for CASSLGGNTEAFF. In this chain, TRBV2 is recombined with TRBJ1-1; D gene: possibly TRBD1, on 5 matching bases. V is shortened by 6 bases, J by 2 bases, and the region joining them spans 10 bases. The CDR3 sequence holds 13 residues, the cysteine and phenylalanine included. Here the CDR3 DNA is all that survives: 39 bases in frame from base 1. According to the germline V gene, CDR1 reads SNHLY and CDR2 reads FYNNEI.